These 4 T cell receptor beta chains share one sample of origin, sequenced in a study of T cells after posttransplantation cyclophosphamide. Repertoires were generated with immunoSEQ multiplex PCR, while TCRdb's copy carries only in-frame clones and drops some. This sample carries tens of thousands of clones, none of them present only once. What was sequenced was PBMCs. Source of these receptors: a man aged 35-49 years in good health, CMV-negative, and a related stem cell transplant donor.

This clone appeared many times. J is TRBJ2-6 and V is TRBV11-3; D not certain. The CDR3 runs 14 residues. Per germline, CDR1 SGHNT and CDR2 YENEEA. Between the trimmed V and J ends, which lost 1 base and 4 bases, there was a span of 5 bases. The CDR3 is CASSLGLGANVLTF. CDR3 nucleotides: TGTGCCAGCAGCTTAGGTTTAGGGGCCAACGTCCTGACTTTC.

This clone was observed at least ten times. The gene calls are TRBV6-6 and TRBJ2-7; D is possibly TRBD2 (5 bases). Trimming cost V 2 bases and J 0 bases, with 5 bases left between them. In germline, CDR1 is MNHNY, CDR2 SVGAGI (reference sequence). The CDR3 has 13 residues. CDR3 sequence reads: CASSYSGSYEQYV. The CDR3, as DNA: TGTGCCAGCAGTTACAGCGGCTCCTACGAGCAGTACGTC.

This clone is medium-sized within its sample. The chain uses TRBV6-5 and TRBJ1-2; 9 bases line up with TRBD1. After removal of 4 bases from V and 1 base from J, the junction contained 4 bases not matched to a gene. Per germline, CDR1 MNHEY and CDR2 SVGAGI. The CDR3 is 15 amino acids. CDR3 nucleotide sequence: TGTGCCAGCAGTTTGGACAGGGGCATTAACTATGGCTACACCTTC. It yields the protein CASSLDRGINYGYTF.

This clone appeared a few times. The genes are TRBV29-1 and TRBJ1-4; 9 bases match TRBD1. CDR1 SQVTM and CDR2 ANQGSEA come from the germline V gene. The CDR3 is made up of 13 amino acids. The V segment lost 5 bases and the J segment 7 bases; nucleotides outside the gene matches: 5. CDR3 in amino acids: CSVKWTGVEKLFF. For the CDR3, the DNA is TGCAGCGTTAAATGGACAGGGGTTGAAAAACTGTTTTTT.